One and the same sample provided the 21 T cell receptor beta chains below, sequenced in a study of blood T cells in healthy people across ages. Through a sample-barcoded 5' primer and a J-beta primer mix, a second PCR was run for roughly 7 to 12 cycles. TCRdb re-called the 5' RACE reads through MiXCR, storing one row per CDR3 protein. In the table there are 1.5 million to 2 million distinct CDR3 sequences, over 25% of which are singletons. The sequencing sample was made of blood. Source of these receptors: a woman aged 25-40 years in good health.

The DNA of the CDR3 is TGCAGTGCTAACCCGAAAGGAGCAACTAATGAAAAACTGTTTTTT. As protein: CSANPKGATNEKLFF. The chain employs TRBV20-1 and TRBJ1-4; D remains unclear. V gave up 4 bases and J gave up 0 bases, with 12 bases separating them. This CDR3 contains 15 residues. CDR1 and CDR2 (germline): DFQATT, SNEGSKA (reference sequence).

This clonotype showed up just a few times. At one of its ends the junction is not consistent with the germline gene, which may arise from a read error. V and J are TRBV7-9 and TRBJ2-1; TRBD2 agrees at 8 bases. The CDR3 covers 16 residues. The V gene's germline CDR1 is SEHNR and CDR2 FQNEAQ (reference sequence). CDR3 in amino acids: CASSLDSGASYNEQFF. The CDR3 region has the DNA TGTGCCAGCAGTTTAGATAGCGGGGCGTCCTACAATGAGCAGTTCTTC.

This clonotype was seen a handful of times. This rearrangement joins TRBV7-2 to TRBJ2-5, with 8 bases matching TRBD2. The J call is doubtful: the DNA matches TRBJ2-7 better. The germline V gene encodes CDR1 SGHTA and CDR2 FQGNSA. CDR3 length: 14 residues. Here the CDR3 reads CASSHSGVMVEQYF. CDR3 in DNA: TGTGCCAGCAGCCATAGCGGGGTAATGGTCGAGCAGTACTTC.

This clonotype was seen only a few times. V gene TRBV25-1 combines with J gene TRBJ2-2; D unresolved. This CDR3 region has 13 residues. Trimming pared 8 bases from V and 0 bases from J, leaving 7 bases between. Germline lookup yields CDR1 MGHDK and CDR2 SYGVNS. The CDR3 here is CASDDSNTGELFF. CDR3 bases: TGTGCCAGCGACGACTCGAACACCGGGGAGCTGTTTTTT.

The chain joins TRBV14 to TRBJ2-1; D is perhaps TRBD1 (5 bases). The CDR3 loop spans 16 amino acids. V dropped 0 bases and J dropped 3 bases, with 12 bases sitting between them. Per germline, CDR1 SGHDN and CDR2 FVKESK. The CDR3: CASSQDKGQVYNEQFF. In DNA, the CDR3 is TGTGCCAGCAGCCAAGACAAGGGGCAAGTCTACAATGAGCAGTTCTTC.

The chain links TRBV10-3 to TRBJ2-4, with D maybe TRBD2 (6 bases). V lost 11 bases, J lost 13 bases, and 21 bases lay in between. The CDR3 runs to 12 residues. CDR1 is ENHRY, CDR2 SYGVKD, per germline. This chain's CDR3 is CASGGSSNEQYF. CDR3 sequence (DNA): TGTGCCTCCGGGGGTTCGTCAAATGAGCAGTACTTC.

The chain employs TRBV4-3 and TRBJ2-2; D is undetermined. V dropped 2 bases and J dropped 5 bases, with 6 bases sitting between them. The germline gives CDR1 LGHNA, CDR2 YSLEER. CDR3 size: 13 residues. The CDR3 DNA reads as TGCGCCAGCAGCCAACACACGACCGGGGAGCTGTTTTTT. Its translation: CASSQHTTGELFF.

The table lists this clonotype with many counts. The chain couples TRBV12-3 or TRBV12-4 to TRBJ1-2; D ambiguous. V dropped 7 bases and J dropped 5 bases, with 8 bases sitting between them. There are 11 residues in the CDR3. CDR3 sequence (DNA): TGTGCCAGCAACGGGTTTTATGGCTACACCTTC. Protein product: CASNGFYGYTF.

The V call is TRBV28, the J call TRBJ1-6; maybe TRBD1 (5 bases). Germline V lookup: CDR1 MDHEN, CDR2 SYDVKM. Trimming removed 5 bases at V and 14 bases at J, with 13 bases between. The CDR3 runs 12 residues. The DNA of the CDR3 is TGTGCCAGCAGTGCCCCAGGGTTCTCCCTCCACTTT. It specifies CASSAPGFSLHF. The full variable domain, rest sourced from reference TRBV28 and TRBJ1-6, is DVKVTQSSRYLVKRTGEKVFLECVQDMDHENMFWYRQDPGLGLRLIYFSYDVKMKEKGDIPEGYSVSREKKERFSLILESASTNQTSMYLCASSAPGFSLHFGNGTRLTVT.

In its sample, this clonotype was seen once. The V gene is TRBV6-2 or TRBV6-3, the J gene TRBJ1-4; 8 bases agree with TRBD1. The CDR3 runs 15 residues. Germline CDR1 reads MNHEY; CDR2 reads SVGEGT. V lost 8 bases to trimming and J lost 0 bases; unmatched junction nucleotides: 5. CDR3 loop: CASRDRPATNEKLFF. The DNA of the CDR3 is TGTGCCAGCCGGGACAGGCCTGCAACTAATGAAAAACTGTTTTTT.

The genes are TRBV6-2 or TRBV6-3 and TRBJ1-5; 9 positions agree with TRBD1. Trimming cost V 6 bases and J 7 bases; bases outside gene matches: 13. This CDR3 comprises 16 residues. Germline CDR1 MNHEY, CDR2 SVGEGT. The CDR3 DNA sequence: TGTGCCAGCAGGGAACCGGACAGGGGAAGGGGACAGCCCCAGCATTTT. It encodes CASREPDRGRGQPQHF.

This clonotype appeared many times. The chain is built from TRBV5-1 and TRBJ1-2; D gene uncertain. Germline CDR1 reads SGHRS; CDR2 reads YFSETQ. The germline V and J ends were trimmed by 0 bases and 4 bases, with 10 bases remaining between them. The CDR3 is 14 residues long. The CDR3 DNA follows: TGCGCCAGCAGCTTGGACTCCCAGATCTATGGCTACACCTTC. Its translation: CASSLDSQIYGYTF.

This clonotype was seen ten or more times. V gene TRBV9 combines with J gene TRBJ2-2; D remains unclear. V was shortened by 2 bases and J by 5 bases, with 4 bases between the two germline ends. Germline V CDR1 and CDR2: SGDLS, YYNGEE. The CDR3 is 12 residues long. The CDR3 region is CASSVGTGELFF. CDR3 DNA sequence: TGTGCCAGCAGCGTGGGAACCGGGGAGCTGTTTTTT.

This clonotype was detected ten times or more. The chain employs TRBV29-1 and TRBJ1-5, with a possible D match to TRBD1 (6 bases). The CDR3 covers 15 residues. CDR1 SQVTM and CDR2 ANQGSEA come from the germline V gene. The V end was cut by 1 base, the J end by 3 bases, with 13 bases between. Written as DNA, the CDR3 is TGCAGCGTTGAAGTGGGGGCTGATAACAATCAGCCCCAGCATTTT. Translating gives CSVEVGADNNQPQHF.

A few counts support this clonotype. The chain links TRBV20-1 to TRBJ2-5; 8 bases fit TRBD2. V shed 5 bases and J 5 bases; nucleotides not matched to a gene: 7. This CDR3 is built from 13 residues. CDR1 is DFQATT and CDR2 is SNEGSKA in the germline V gene (reference sequence). The CDR3 reads CSAPPGGEETQYF. DNA of the CDR3: TGCAGTGCTCCTCCCGGGGGGGAGGAGACCCAGTACTTC.

This clonotype was found a few times. J is TRBJ2-7 and V is TRBV5-1; TRBD1 aligns across 11 bases. Trimming removed 4 bases from V and 5 bases from J; junction bases left unmatched: 8. CDR3 length equals 15 residues. Germline loops: CDR1 SGHRS, CDR2 YFSETQ. The CDR3 region has the DNA TGCGCCAGCAGCGTGGGACAGGGGGTGGAAAACGAGCAGTACTTC. It is translated as CASSVGQGVENEQYF.

This chain links TRBV30 with TRBJ1-6; tentative D call: TRBD1 (5 bases). The CDR3 totals 14 residues. Germline V gene lookup returns CDR1 GTSNPN and CDR2 SVGIG (reference sequence). With 5 bases removed from V and 7 bases from J, the gap between germline ends came to 15 bases. In nucleotides, the CDR3 is TGTGCCTGGCAAGAGACAGAATTAAATTCACCCCTCCACTTT. Protein: CAWQETELNSPLHF.

This chain uses TRBV6-2 or TRBV6-3 with TRBJ2-6; 8 bases are shared with TRBD2. CDR3 length equals 15 residues. J was trimmed by 0 bases and V by 11 bases; bases with no gene match: 6. Looked up from germline, CDR1 is MNHEY and CDR2 is SVGEGT. The CDR3 loop is CAARGGSSGANVLTF. The DNA for the CDR3 is TGTGCCGCCCGGGGGGGCAGCTCTGGGGCCAACGTCCTGACTTTC.

This clonotype has at least ten counts. The chain is built from TRBV20-1 and TRBJ2-5; a possible D gene is TRBD2 (6 bases). Germline assignment: CDR1 DFQATT and CDR2 SNEGSKA (reference sequence). The CDR3 consists of 14 residues. Trimming cost V 3 bases and J 1 base, with 12 bases left between them. The CDR3 DNA is TGCAGTGCTAGGCGACTAGTTGGCCAAGAGACCCAGTACTTC. As protein: CSARRLVGQETQYF.

The CDR3 spells CASSRLQEGGGGYTF. The CDR3, as DNA: TGTGCCAGCAGCCGATTACAGGAGGGGGGAGGGGGCTACACCTTC. The genes are TRBV4-2 and TRBJ1-2; D is possibly TRBD1 (6 bases). The CDR3 spans 15 residues. V was pared by 4 bases and J by 8 bases, with 20 bases between. CDR1 LGHNA and CDR2 YNFKEQ come from the germline V gene.

In regard to this clonotype: An end of the junction differs from the germline gene, which may be a read error. The chain has TRBV4-1 and TRBJ1-1, with D uncertain. The CDR3 contains 15 residues. Per the germline V gene, CDR1 is MGHRA and CDR2 is YSYEKL. The CDR3 reads CANSQDAGGVTEAFF. The CDR3 bases are TGCGCCAACAGCCAAGACGCCGGCGGAGTCACTGAAGCTTTCTTT.